Included here is one TCR beta chain sequence, with context. Its target is unknown. The data stem from a study of cytomegalovirus exposure and HLA in healthy donors. About the study: Later analysis reported that the roughly 130 validation repertoires shared the platform of the roughly 680 first-cohort repertoires. Findings and caveats of the study: The authors enumerated some 170 TCR beta chains as linked to cytomegalovirus. According to a subsequent analysis, TCR clusters identified in the first cohort showed a tendency to co-occur across the roughly 120 validation repertoires.

Sequencing used immunoSEQ multiplex PCR; TCRdb keeps in-frame clones, though not all of them. This table has about 200,000 clones, roughly 82% appearing once. The donors were in the roughly 130-subject validation cohort; that cohort was separate from the roughly 700-subject first cohort. V lost 5 bases to trimming and J lost 0 bases, with 2 bases between them. The CDR3 is 11 amino acids. CDR1 and CDR2 (germline): KGHSH, LQKENI. The sequence came from a woman younger than 45 in good health and CMV-seropositive. Material: PBMCs. This chain connects TRBV18 to TRBJ2-7, with no clear D. CDR3 protein: CASSYSYEQYF. CDR3 bases: TGTGCCAGCTCATACTCCTACGAGCAGTACTTC. Together with reference TRBV18 and TRBJ2-7, the CDR3 gives the full variable domain: NAGVMQNPRHLVRRRGQEARLRCSPMKGHSHVYWYRQLPEEGLKFMVYLQKENIIDESGMPKERFSAEFPKEGPSILRIQQVVRGDSAAYFCASSYSYEQYFGPGTRLTVT.